The rows below give T cell receptor beta chains drawn from one sample of a study of T cells in Graves' hyperthyroidism and ophthalmopathy. Each CDR3 protein gets one entry after TCRdb re-called the multiplex PCR reads with MiXCR. Of approximately 600,000 distinct CDR3 sequences listed, about 17% were seen once; the top ten hold 3.8%. Source material: blood. These receptors were obtained from a woman in her twenties or thirties with Graves' hyperthyroidism. Each CDR3 is given without its conserved first and last residue.

CDR3 protein: ASSDRPGQF
V gene: TRBV11-2
J gene: TRBJ2-1

CDR3 protein: ASSKPGLAGGFEQF
V gene: TRBV6-2/TRBV6-3
J gene: TRBJ2-1

CDR3 protein: ASSVGQGFGEQY
V gene: TRBV2
J gene: TRBJ2-7

CDR3 protein: ASSFLFQDNEQF
V gene: TRBV28
J gene: TRBJ2-1

CDR3 protein: ASSLVGRGKYNEQF
V gene: TRBV7-8
J gene: TRBJ2-1

CDR3 protein: ASSLAGYNSPLH
V gene: TRBV5-6
J gene: TRBJ1-6

CDR3 protein: ATSDSTSWRHFNEQF
V gene: TRBV24-1
J gene: TRBJ2-1

CDR3 protein: ASSLSSGFYEQY
V gene: TRBV5-6
J gene: TRBJ2-7

CDR3 protein: ASSQDQGSEQF
V gene: TRBV3-1
J gene: TRBJ2-1

CDR3 protein: ASSLPQTGFSYEQY
V gene: TRBV27
J gene: TRBJ2-7

CDR3 protein: ASSPSRTGMGLGEKLF
V gene: TRBV7-2
J gene: TRBJ1-4

CDR3 protein: SASPGGSYEQY
V gene: TRBV20-1
J gene: TRBJ2-7

CDR3 protein: ASSQDDITNEQF
V gene: TRBV3-1
J gene: TRBJ2-1

CDR3 protein: ASIGSHSTGELF
V gene: TRBV6-1
J gene: TRBJ2-2

CDR3 protein: SAPASRGYNEQF
V gene: TRBV20-1
J gene: TRBJ2-1

CDR3 protein: ASSGTGLDPYEQY
V gene: TRBV6-1
J gene: TRBJ2-7